One and the same sample provided the 13 T cell receptor beta chains below, sequenced in a study of siplizumab effects on memory and regulatory T cells. The table came from immunoSEQ multiplex PCR; TCRdb's copy has only in-frame clones and leaves some out. The sample yields 65,000 to 70,000 clones, over 75% seen once. The specimen was Tregs sorted from blood. The receptors derive from a human donor in good health.

J is TRBJ1-2 and V is TRBV4-1; D is ambiguous. V shed 1 base and J shed 0 bases, with 9 bases lying between them. Germline V gene sequence: CDR1 MGHRA, CDR2 YSYEKL. The CDR3 contains 15 residues. The DNA of the CDR3 is TGCGCCAGCAGCCAAGGAGAAGGCTCTAACTATGGCTACACCTTC. It encodes CASSQGEGSNYGYTF.

In its sample, this clone was seen a few times. The rearrangement joins TRBV12-5 to TRBJ1-1; D may be TRBD1 (5 bases). CDR1 is LGHNT and CDR2 is FRNRAP in the germline V gene. Trimming removed 6 bases at V and 1 base at J, with 12 bases between. CDR3 length equals 14 residues. The CDR3 loop reads CASGHRGPNTEAFF. For the CDR3, the DNA is TGTGCTAGTGGCCATAGGGGTCCGAACACTGAAGCTTTCTTT.

This chain connects TRBV7-2 to TRBJ1-6; D gene unclear. The CDR3 totals 17 residues. CDR1 and CDR2 (germline): SGHTA, FQGNSA. Between the trimmed V and J ends, which lost 0 bases and 1 base, there was a span of 10 bases. CDR3 sequence: CASSLASGNSYNSPLHF. CDR3 sequence (DNA): TGTGCCAGCAGCTTAGCGAGCGGGAATTCCTATAATTCACCCCTCCACTTT.

The V gene is TRBV7-9, the J gene TRBJ2-1; TRBD1 or TRBD2 may be the D gene (5 bases each). CDR1 is SEHNR and CDR2 is FQNEAQ in the germline V gene (reference sequence). The CDR3 contains 14 residues. Trimming removed 7 bases from V and 14 bases from J, with 24 bases in between. DNA for the CDR3: TGTGCCAGCAACTCACCGTCCGGGGCCAGAGGGGAGTTCTTC. Amino acid sequence: CASNSPSGARGEFF.

This clone was observed once. This chain connects TRBV5-4 to TRBJ1-1; a weak D match, TRBD1 (5 bases). The V end lost 4 bases, the J end lost 1 base, and 14 bases lay between the germline ends. CDR3 size: 15 residues. Germline CDR1 reads SGHNT; CDR2 reads YYREEE (reference sequence). The chain's CDR3 is CASSPSGRWNTEAFF. The CDR3 nucleotides are TGTGCCAGCAGCCCTTCGGGACGGTGGAACACTGAAGCTTTCTTT.

V usage is TRBV5-1 and J usage is TRBJ2-5; D perhaps matches TRBD1 (5 bases). V lost 1 base and J lost 5, with 12 bases in between. The CDR3 contains 14 residues. The germline CDR1 and CDR2 sequences are SGHRS and YFSETQ. DNA for the CDR3: TGCGCCAGCAGCTTGAGTGGGGCCGCGGAGACCCAGTACTTC. It is translated as CASSLSGAAETQYF.

V is TRBV6-5 and J is TRBJ2-2; D gene unclear. CDR3 length equals 15 residues. Germline V gene sequence: CDR1 MNHEY, CDR2 SVGAGI. Between the trimmed V and J ends, which lost 0 bases and 1 base, there was a span of 6 bases. CDR3 nucleotides: TGTGCCAGCAGTTACTCGGGTGGGAACACCGGGGAGCTGTTTTTT. It encodes CASSYSGGNTGELFF.

J is TRBJ2-7 and V is TRBV27; the D is unclear. The CDR3 has 13 amino acids. Germline V CDR1 and CDR2: MNHEY, SMNVEV (reference sequence). Trimming took 3 bases from V and 2 from J, leaving 8 bases between them. CDR3 in amino acids: CASSFHLAYEQYF. The CDR3 coding sequence is TGTGCCAGCAGTTTCCACCTAGCCTACGAGCAGTACTTC.

The chain carries TRBV2 and TRBJ2-7; tentatively, D is TRBD1 (6 bases). Looked up from germline, CDR1 is SNHLY and CDR2 is FYNNEI. CDR3 size: 12 residues. The germline V and J ends were trimmed by 6 bases and 6 bases, with 12 bases remaining between them. CDR3 sequence (DNA): TGTGCCAGCAGCTGGACAGTCTCCGAGCAGTACTTC. This translates into CASSWTVSEQYF. The full variable domain, with the rest looked up from reference TRBV2 and TRBJ2-7, is EPEVTQTPSHQVTQMGQEVILRCVPISNHLYFYWYRQILGQKVEFLVSFYNNEISEKSEIFDDQFSVERPDGSNFTLKIRSTKLEDSAMYFCASSWTVSEQYFGPGTRLTVT.

This clone has a single count. The rearrangement joins TRBV4-2 to TRBJ1-6; D uncertain. V was clipped by 6 bases and J by 8 bases, with 11 bases between them. Per germline, CDR1 LGHNA and CDR2 YNFKEQ. CDR3 size: 13 residues. CDR3 region: CASRPNRDSPLHF. The CDR3 DNA follows: TGTGCCAGCAGACCGAACCGCGATTCACCCCTCCACTTT.

The chain recombines TRBV29-1 with TRBJ2-3; D call uncertain. In germline, CDR1 is SQVTM, CDR2 ANQGSEA. The ends were cut back, 4 bases at V and 2 bases at J, with 4 bases in the middle. This CDR3 spans 11 amino acids. The CDR3 protein is CSVGDTDTQYF. The CDR3, as DNA: TGCAGCGTTGGAGACACAGATACGCAGTATTTT.

The chain joins TRBV7-8 to TRBJ1-3, with TRBD1 matching 8 bases. Per germline, CDR1 SGHVS and CDR2 FQNEAQ. This CDR3 contains 13 residues. With 2 bases clipped from V and 7 bases from J, the junction kept 1 base outside the gene matches. The CDR3 is CASSLYRGNTIYF. CDR3 DNA sequence: TGTGCCAGCAGCTTATACAGGGGGAACACCATATATTTT.

The CDR3 protein is CASSLDGLARLDRETQYF. The CDR3 DNA reads as TGTGCCAGCAGCTTAGATGGACTAGCACGCCTAGATCGAGAGACCCAGTACTTC. This chain joins TRBV11-3 and TRBJ2-5; 8 nucleotides agree with TRBD2. The V and J ends lost 0 bases and 4 bases, in that order; junction bases with no gene match: 13. From germline, CDR1 is SGHNT and CDR2 YENEEA. This CDR3 region has 18 residues.